Presented here are 25 T cell receptor beta chains from one specimen sequenced in a study of CD8 T cells in ankylosing spondylitis. From the 5' RACE reads, TCRdb called clonotypes with MiXCR, one entry per CDR3 protein. The sample contains tens of thousands of distinct CDR3 sequences, roughly 6.2% of which appear only once. Sequenced sample: synovial fluid, either unsorted or a sorted T cell fraction (not recorded which). These receptors came from a male donor with ankylosing spondylitis.

This clonotype was seen only a few times. Here the CDR3 DNA reads TGCAGTGCTAGTCTATCATGGGGTGTGGATACGCAGTATTTT. Amino acid sequence: CSASLSWGVDTQYF. This rearrangement joins TRBV20-1 to TRBJ2-3; no reliable D call. The V and J ends lost 3 bases and 6 bases respectively, with 16 bases between them. The CDR3 length is 14 residues. Germline CDR1 and CDR2: DFQATT and SNEGSKA (reference sequence).

This clonotype was observed a few times. In nucleotides, the CDR3 is TGCAGTGCGCCTGAGCTAGATCTAGCAGCCACAGATACGCAGTATTTT. Translating it yields CSAPELDLAATDTQYF. V gene TRBV20-1 combines with J gene TRBJ2-3; TRBD2 is a possible D gene (5 bases). Germline V gene sequence: CDR1 DFQATT, CDR2 SNEGSKA (reference sequence). With 6 bases removed from V and 2 bases from J, the gap between germline ends came to 21 bases. CDR3 length equals 16 residues.

This clonotype has more than one count but fewer than ten. The gene calls are TRBV6-6 and TRBJ1-5; D unresolved. The CDR3 has 12 amino acids. V lost 6 bases to trimming and J lost 5 bases, with 8 bases between them. Per the germline V gene, CDR1 is MNHNY and CDR2 is SVGAGI (reference sequence). CDR3 sequence: CASSPDYQPQHF. The DNA of the CDR3 is TGTGCCAGCAGCCCAGATTATCAGCCCCAGCATTTT.

This clonotype was counted between two and nine times. This sequence joins TRBV20-1 and TRBJ2-1; 9 bases map to TRBD2. This CDR3 is 18 amino acids long. CDR1 is DFQATT and CDR2 is SNEGSKA in the germline V gene (reference sequence). Trimming took 6 bases from V and 0 from J; bases not matched to a gene: 15. CDR3 amino acids: CSASPVAGEGSSYNEQFF. The CDR3, as DNA: TGCAGTGCCAGCCCGGTAGCGGGAGAGGGTAGCTCCTACAATGAGCAGTTCTTC.

This clonotype was picked up many times. V is TRBV29-1 and J is TRBJ1-1; D call uncertain. V dropped 4 bases and J dropped 1 base, with 7 bases sitting between them. The CDR3 has 12 amino acids. Germline V gene sequence: CDR1 SQVTM, CDR2 ANQGSEA. CDR3 amino acids: CSVGRTNTEAFF. CDR3 nucleotide sequence: TGCAGCGTTGGCAGGACGAACACTGAAGCTTTCTTT.

At least ten counts were recorded for this clonotype. The chain combines TRBV9 with TRBJ2-1, with a weak D call TRBD2 (6 bases). Germline lookup yields CDR1 SGDLS and CDR2 YYNGEE. The germline V and J ends were trimmed by 3 bases and 6 bases, with 13 bases remaining between them. The CDR3 has 14 amino acids. The CDR3: CASSATSTFNEQFF. The CDR3 DNA reads TGTGCCAGCAGCGCCACTAGCACCTTCAATGAGCAGTTCTTC. The whole variable domain, remainder taken from reference TRBV9 and TRBJ2-1, is DSGVTQTPKHLITATGQRVTLRCSPRSGDLSVYWYQQSLDQGLQFLIQYYNGEERAKGNILERFSAQQFPDLHSELNLSSLELGDSALYFCASSATSTFNEQFFGPGTRLTVL.

The genes are TRBV28 and TRBJ1-1; D unclear. There are 14 residues in the CDR3. V shed 2 bases and J shed 5 bases, with 12 bases lying between them. Germline-derived CDR1 and CDR2 are MDHEN and SYDVKM. CDR3 loop: CASSLPGFGTEAFF. CDR3 nucleotide sequence: TGTGCCAGCAGTTTACCGGGGTTCGGGACTGAAGCTTTCTTT.

This clonotype was seen ten or more times. The chain couples TRBV20-1 to TRBJ2-3; 8 positions match TRBD2. The CDR3 length is 15 residues. Trimming removed 0 bases from V and 3 bases from J; junction bases left unmatched: 5. Germline V CDR1 and CDR2: DFQATT, SNEGSKA (reference sequence). The CDR3 loop reads CSARDLAGGTDTQYF. In DNA form, the CDR3 reads TGCAGTGCTAGAGATCTGGCGGGAGGTACAGATACGCAGTATTTT.

This clonotype has ten or more counts. V usage is TRBV6-4 and J usage is TRBJ1-1; D is unclear. Germline V CDR1 and CDR2: MRHNA, SNTAGT. The CDR3 loop spans 16 amino acids. Trimming shortened V by 3 bases and J by 6 bases, and 20 bases separated the two germline ends. CDR3 DNA sequence: TGTGCCAGCAGTGAAAGTCCCGAGATGGGTTCGTCTGAAGCTTTCTTT. This codes for CASSESPEMGSSEAFF.

The chain's CDR3 is CASSQSDSNQPQHF. In DNA, the CDR3 is TGTGCCAGCAGCCAGTCGGATAGCAATCAGCCCCAGCATTTT. The chain recombines TRBV9 with TRBJ1-5; unclear D gene. Germline CDR1 is SGDLS and CDR2 is YYNGEE. V was clipped by 4 bases and J by 0 bases, with 8 bases between them. CDR3 length: 14 residues.

This clonotype was observed a few times. The V gene is TRBV11-2, the J gene TRBJ2-5; 10 bases map to TRBD1. Germline V lookup: CDR1 SGHAT, CDR2 FQNNGV. CDR3 length equals 18 residues. The V gene end was trimmed by 1 base and the J gene end by 5 bases; junction bases not matched to a gene: 13. CDR3 bases: TGTGCCAGCAGCTTAGGCACGAGACAGGGGGCGTCCGGGGAGACCCAGTACTTC. It codes for CASSLGTRQGASGETQYF.

This clonotype was observed at least ten times. V usage is TRBV6-5 and J usage is TRBJ1-1; tentatively, D is TRBD1 (6 bases). Per the germline V gene, CDR1 is MNHEY and CDR2 is SVGAGI. The CDR3 runs to 14 residues. The ends were cut back, 1 base at V and 4 bases at J, with 10 bases in the middle. For the CDR3, the DNA is TGTGCCAGCAGTTACTATGCGGGGGCCACTGAAGCTTTCTTT. Translating gives CASSYYAGATEAFF.

The chain combines TRBV25-1 with TRBJ2-6, with no clear D. Germline V gene lookup returns CDR1 MGHDK and CDR2 SYGVNS. Trimming removed 3 bases from V and 0 bases from J, with 6 bases in between. This CDR3 has 15 amino acids. CDR3 in amino acids: CASSDQRSGANVLTF. CDR3 nucleotides: TGTGCCAGCAGTGATCAGCGCTCTGGGGCCAACGTCCTGACTTTC. Full variable domain (outside the CDR3, taken from reference TRBV25-1 and TRBJ2-6): EADIYQTPRYLVIGTGKKITLECSQTMGHDKMYWYQQDPGMELHLIHYSYGVNSTEKGDLSSESTVSRIRTEHFPLTLESARPSHTSQYLCASSDQRSGANVLTFGAGSRLTVL.

There are many counts of this clonotype. This chain uses TRBV4-2 with TRBJ1-6, with no clear D. This CDR3 is built from 14 residues. From germline, CDR1 is LGHNA and CDR2 YNFKEQ. V was cut by 5 bases and J by 6 bases, with 11 bases left in between. Here the CDR3 DNA reads TGTGCCAGCAGCGCAGTACCGGCTAATTCACCCCTCCACTTT. Amino acid sequence: CASSAVPANSPLHF.

This clonotype was recorded a few times. V usage is TRBV4-3 and J usage is TRBJ2-7; D possibly uses TRBD1 or TRBD2 (5 bases each). V was trimmed by 4 bases and J by 2 bases, leaving 15 bases between them. There are 15 residues in the CDR3. Germline-derived CDR1 and CDR2 are LGHNA and YSLEER. Here the CDR3 DNA reads TGCGCCAGCAGCCGATACCGGGACGGCACCTACGAGCAGTACTTC. It translates to CASSRYRDGTYEQYF.

This clonotype has a count of ten or more. The rearrangement links TRBV27 to TRBJ2-5; 9 nucleotides agree with TRBD1. The CDR3 consists of 16 residues. Per germline, CDR1 MNHEY and CDR2 SMNVEV (reference sequence). V shed 4 bases, J shed 5 bases, and the junction held 11 bases outside the gene matches. DNA of the CDR3: TGTGCCAGCAGTTCCGTAGACAGGGGGTTTAGGGAGACCCAGTACTTC. Translating gives CASSSVDRGFRETQYF.

In its sample, this clonotype was seen many times. The CDR3 bases are TGTGCCAGCAGCTTAGGCAGGGGATCTATCAATGAGCAGTTCTTC. Translation gives CASSLGRGSINEQFF. This chain links TRBV7-8 with TRBJ2-1; TRBD1 might be the D (6 bases). The germline CDR1 and CDR2 sequences are SGHVS and FQNEAQ. V dropped 1 base and J dropped 6 bases, with 13 bases sitting between them. The CDR3 length is 15 residues.

In its sample, this clonotype was seen many times. V gene TRBV4-2 combines with J gene TRBJ2-6, with D unclear. V gave up 0 bases and J gave up 2 bases, with 5 bases separating them. The CDR3 runs to 15 residues. Germline-derived CDR1 and CDR2 are LGHNA and YNFKEQ. Here the CDR3 DNA reads TGTGCCAGCAGCCAAGACGGTCCTGGGGCCAACGTCCTGACTTTC. It codes for CASSQDGPGANVLTF.

This clonotype was seen only a few times. The chain joins TRBV6-1 to TRBJ2-3; the D is unclear. With 6 bases removed from V and 4 bases from J, the gap between germline ends came to 11 bases. This CDR3 spans 13 amino acids. The germline gives CDR1 MNHNS, CDR2 SASEGT. The CDR3 loop reads CASRLPYADTQYF. In DNA form, the CDR3 reads TGTGCCAGCAGACTCCCTTACGCAGATACGCAGTATTTT.

This clonotype occurred a few times. This CDR3 is CASSPSRRGQGSPLHF. Here the CDR3 DNA reads TGTGCCAGCAGCCCCTCCAGACGGGGGCAAGGGTCACCCCTCCACTTT. This chain uses TRBV28 with TRBJ1-6; D possibly corresponds to TRBD1 (6 bases). This CDR3 spans 16 amino acids. Germline CDR1 reads MDHEN; CDR2 reads SYDVKM. Trimming stripped 6 bases from V and 10 bases from J, with 22 bases between.

V usage is TRBV28 and J usage is TRBJ2-3; 7 nucleotides line up with TRBD1. This CDR3 comprises 12 residues. J was trimmed by 10 bases and V by 5 bases; bases with no gene match: 6. The germline V gene encodes CDR1 MDHEN and CDR2 SYDVKM. The CDR3 region is CASSPRDSPQYF. The CDR3 region has the DNA TGTGCCAGCAGTCCCCGGGACAGCCCGCAGTATTTT. Variable domain in full (rest from reference TRBV28 and TRBJ2-3): DVKVTQSSRYLVKRTGEKVFLECVQDMDHENMFWYRQDPGLGLRLIYFSYDVKMKEKGDIPEGYSVSREKKERFSLILESASTNQTSMYLCASSPRDSPQYFGPGTRLTVL.

This clonotype is classed as medium-sized. The chain recombines TRBV10-3 with TRBJ1-2; 11 nucleotides agree with TRBD1. The trim removed 10 bases at V and 2 bases at J, leaving 3 bases unmatched. The CDR3 extends over 13 amino acids. Germline CDR1 is ENHRY and CDR2 is SYGVKD. The CDR3 sequence is CATGQGANYGYTF. In nucleotides, the CDR3 is TGTGCCACCGGACAGGGGGCGAACTATGGCTACACCTTC.

A few counts support this clonotype. One junction end disagrees with the germline gene, perhaps due to a read error. The rearrangement links TRBV7-7 to TRBJ2-7; D unresolved. The CDR3 covers 14 residues. Germline CDR1 reads SSHAT; CDR2 reads FNYEAQ (reference sequence). CDR3 residues: CASSLRPNSYEQYF. CDR3 coding DNA: TGTGCTAGCAGCTTAAGGCCTAACAGCTACGAGCAGTACTTC.

This chain joins TRBV7-2 and TRBJ1-1, with a possible D match to TRBD1 (5 bases). V dropped 4 bases and J dropped 1 base, with 13 bases sitting between them. Germline CDR1 SGHTA, CDR2 FQGNSA. This CDR3 spans 15 amino acids. CDR3 sequence reads: CASSSRAGRNTEAFF. Written as DNA, the CDR3 is TGTGCCAGCAGCTCCCGGGCAGGGCGGAACACTGAAGCTTTCTTT.

This clonotype was found many times. V is TRBV12-3 or TRBV12-4 and J is TRBJ2-2; 7 bases agree with TRBD2. The CDR3 spans 14 residues. J lost 5 bases, V lost 8 bases, and 8 bases had no gene match. In nucleotides, the CDR3 is TGTGCCAGCTTGTTATGGGGGGGAACCGGGGAGCTGTTTTTT. Translation gives CASLLWGGTGELFF.